This TCR beta chain is drawn from a study of blood T cell repertoires in COVID-19. CDR1 and CDR2 (germline): MNHNS, SASEGT. V gave up 1 base and J gave up 0 bases, with 4 bases separating them. This CDR3 spans 14 amino acids. As handled by the study authors: Reference gene primer amplification yielded estimated nucleated cell counts. Sequencing used immunoSEQ multiplex PCR; TCRdb keeps in-frame clones, though not all of them. The V and J calls and clone size are taken from that table; D and trimming were inferred from the DNA. The data contain 300,000 or so clones, over 85% of them singletons. Participants were aged about 18 to 95 years, lived in some 23 US areas, and enrolled virtually.

The chain links TRBV6-1 to TRBJ1-3, with D uncertain. What was sequenced was PBMCs or T cells enriched from blood (not recorded which). The receptor was derived from a man aged 55 to 70 who had recovered from COVID-19. The CDR3 protein is CASSEVSSGNTIYF. For the CDR3, the DNA is TGTGCCAGCAGTGAAGTCTCCTCTGGAAACACCATATATTTT.